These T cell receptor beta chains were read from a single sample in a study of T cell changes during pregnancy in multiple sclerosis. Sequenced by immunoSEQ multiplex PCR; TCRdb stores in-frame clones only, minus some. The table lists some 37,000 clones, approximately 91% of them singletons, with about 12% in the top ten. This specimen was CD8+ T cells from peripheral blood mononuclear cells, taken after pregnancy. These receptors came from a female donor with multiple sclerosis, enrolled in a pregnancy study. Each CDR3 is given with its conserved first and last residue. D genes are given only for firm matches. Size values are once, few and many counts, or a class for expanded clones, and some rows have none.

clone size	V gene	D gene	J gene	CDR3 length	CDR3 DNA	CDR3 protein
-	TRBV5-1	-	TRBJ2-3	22	TGCGCCAGCAGCAAACTCTCCCTCGGCGGGGGCAACAGAACATTCCCCACAGATACGCAGTATTTT	CASSKLSLGGGNRTFPTDTQYF
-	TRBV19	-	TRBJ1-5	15	TGTGCCAGTAGTCCCCGTGGAGGGCGAAACCAGCCCCAGCATTTT	CASSPRGGRNQPQHF
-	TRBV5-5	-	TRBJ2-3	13	TGTGCCAGCAGCTTGGACTTGACAGATACGCAGTATTTT	CASSLDLTDTQYF
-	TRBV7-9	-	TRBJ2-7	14	TGTGCCAGCAGCTTGGGGGGAGTAAGCTACGAGCAGTACTTC	CASSLGGVSYEQYF
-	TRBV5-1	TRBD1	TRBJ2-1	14	TGCGCCAGCAGCTTTCAGGACAGGTCGGATGAGCAGTTCTTC	CASSFQDRSDEQFF
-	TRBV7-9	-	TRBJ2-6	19	TGTGCCAGCAGCCCCCAGGTTGGACAGAGGCTCTCTGGGGCCAACGTCCTGACTTTC	CASSPQVGQRLSGANVLTF
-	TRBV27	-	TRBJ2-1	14	TGTGCCAGCAGTTTAAGGGAGTCTCACAATGAGCAGTTCTTC	CASSLRESHNEQFF
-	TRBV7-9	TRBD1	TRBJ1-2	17	TGTGCCAGCAGCTCCACCATCCGGGACAGACTTAACTATGGCTACACCTTC	CASSSTIRDRLNYGYTF
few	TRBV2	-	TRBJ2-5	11	TGTGCCAGCAAAAAAGGAGGGACCCAGTACTTC	CASKKGGTQYF
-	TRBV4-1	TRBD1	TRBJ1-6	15	TGCGCCAGCAGCTCCGACAGGGACTGGGTGTCACCCCTCCACTTT	CASSSDRDWVSPLHF
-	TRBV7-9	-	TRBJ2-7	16	TGTGCCAGCAGCTTAGTGGAGGGCGCAAGCTCCTACGAGCAGTACTTC	CASSLVEGASSYEQYF
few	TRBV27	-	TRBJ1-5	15	TGTGCCAGCAGTTCCTCCTGGGGGAGGAATCAGCCCCAGCATTTT	CASSSSWGRNQPQHF
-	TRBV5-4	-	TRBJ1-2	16	TGTGCCAGCAGCTCTGGACAGACCTCTTCGGTGCATGGCTACACCTTC	CASSSGQTSSVHGYTF
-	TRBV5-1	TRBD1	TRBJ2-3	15	TGCGCCAGCAGCTTAAACAGGGGGCGCGGAGATACGCAGTATTTT	CASSLNRGRGDTQYF
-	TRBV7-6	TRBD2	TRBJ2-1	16	TGTGCCAGCAGCCCGCTAGCGGGGGGGCCCAACAATGAGCAGTTCTTC	CASSPLAGGPNNEQFF
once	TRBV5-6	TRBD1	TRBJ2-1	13	TGTGCCAGCAGCCAACCAGACAGGGTTGAGCAGTTCTTC	CASSQPDRVEQFF
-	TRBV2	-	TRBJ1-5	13	TGTGCCAGCGAGCAGGGTCGCAATCAGCCCCAGCATTTT	CASEQGRNQPQHF
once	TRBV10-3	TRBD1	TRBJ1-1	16	TGTGCCATCAGAGGGGACAGCCGCATAACGAACACTGAAGCTTTCTTT	CAIRGDSRITNTEAFF
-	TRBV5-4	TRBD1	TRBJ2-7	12	TGTGCCAGCAGCTCGGACAGGGTCGAGCAGTACTTC	CASSSDRVEQYF
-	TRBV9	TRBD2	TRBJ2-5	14	TGTGCCAGCAGCTTAGCGGGGGGCCAAGAGACCCAGTACTTC	CASSLAGGQETQYF
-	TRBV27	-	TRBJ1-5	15	TGTGCCAGCAGAACCGCGGGGGGAGGGGAACAGCCCCAGCATTTT	CASRTAGGGEQPQHF
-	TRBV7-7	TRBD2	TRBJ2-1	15	TGTGCCAGCAGCCGTGGACTAGCGGGCCCCAATGAGCAGTTCTTC	CASSRGLAGPNEQFF
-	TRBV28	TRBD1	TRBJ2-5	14	TGTGCCAGCAGTTTCGACAGGGGAGGAGAGACCCAGTACTTC	CASSFDRGGETQYF
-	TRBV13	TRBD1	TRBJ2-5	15	TGTGCCAGCAGTCCCCCGGGACAGGGTGGGGAGACCCAGTACTTC	CASSPPGQGGETQYF
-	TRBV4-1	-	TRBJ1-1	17	TGCGCCAGCAGCCCGCCCCCCTCTCCCTCGAAGAGGAGTAGAGCTTTCTTT	CASSPPPSPSKRSRAFF
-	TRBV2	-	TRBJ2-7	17	TGTGCCAGCAGTCATAGGGTAAGGGGTCCCCGCTCCTACGAGCAGTACTTC	CASSHRVRGPRSYEQYF
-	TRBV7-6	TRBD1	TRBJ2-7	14	TGTGCCAGCAGCTTCGGACAGGGGAGCTACGAGCAGTACTTC	CASSFGQGSYEQYF
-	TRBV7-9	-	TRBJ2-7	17	TGTGCCAGCAGCTTAGGCTACAGGGACAATCACTCCTACGAGCAGTACTTC	CASSLGYRDNHSYEQYF
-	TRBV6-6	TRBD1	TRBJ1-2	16	TGTGCCAGCAGTGTCCAGGGGGTGGGGGGCGCGGAAGGCTACACCTTC	CASSVQGVGGAEGYTF
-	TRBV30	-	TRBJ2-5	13	TGTGCCTGGAGTTCGGACTTACAAGAGACCCAGTACTTC	CAWSSDLQETQYF
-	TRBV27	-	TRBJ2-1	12	TGTGCCAGCAGTCTTCGTAACAATGAGCAGTTCTTC	CASSLRNNEQFF
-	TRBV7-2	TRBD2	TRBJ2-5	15	TGTGCCAGCAGACCACCTAGCGGGTACCAAGAGACCCAGTACTTC	CASRPPSGYQETQYF
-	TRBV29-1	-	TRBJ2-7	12	TGCAGCGTTGAAGATTCATCCTACGAGCAGTACTTC	CSVEDSSYEQYF
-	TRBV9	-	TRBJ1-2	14	TGTGCCAGCAGCCCTCCAGACAGCCTATATGGCTACACCTTC	CASSPPDSLYGYTF
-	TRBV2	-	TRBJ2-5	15	TGTGCCAGCAAGGTCATGGCCAGGATCCAAGAGACCCAGTACTTC	CASKVMARIQETQYF
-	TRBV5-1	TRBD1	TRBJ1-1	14	TGCGCCAGCAGCTTCCGAGGGACAGGTCATGAAGCTTTCTTT	CASSFRGTGHEAFF
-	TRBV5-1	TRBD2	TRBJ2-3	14	TGCGCCAGCAGCTTCCTGGGACTAGCGGATACGCAGTATTTT	CASSFLGLADTQYF
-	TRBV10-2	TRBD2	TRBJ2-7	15	TGCGCCACCGACAAGGGACGGGAGGATTCCTACGAGCAGTACTTC	CATDKGREDSYEQYF
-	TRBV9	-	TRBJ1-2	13	TGTGCCAGCAGCGTAGGCGGCCCCTATGGCTACACCTTC	CASSVGGPYGYTF
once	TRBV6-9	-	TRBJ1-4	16	TGTGCCAGCAGTTATCCGCTGGGACATCCTAATGAAAAACTGTTTTTT	CASSYPLGHPNEKLFF
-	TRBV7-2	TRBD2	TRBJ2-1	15	TGTGCCAGCAGCCTTCGACTAGCGCCTTACAATGAGCAGTTCTTC	CASSLRLAPYNEQFF
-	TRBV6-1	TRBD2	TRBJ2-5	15	TGTGCCAGCAGTGTAACTAGCGGGACGGGAGAGACCCAGTACTTC	CASSVTSGTGETQYF
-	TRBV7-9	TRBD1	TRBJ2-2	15	TGTGCCAGCAGTTCCTGGGACAGGTCCACCGGGGAGCTGTTTTTT	CASSSWDRSTGELFF
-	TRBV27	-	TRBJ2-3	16	TGTGCCAGCAGTTGGGGCGGGGGCGCCAGGTCAGATACGCAGTATTTT	CASSWGGGARSDTQYF
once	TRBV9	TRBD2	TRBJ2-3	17	TGTGCCAGCAGCGCAACCGGGACTAGCGGATCTTCAGATACGCAGTATTTT	CASSATGTSGSSDTQYF
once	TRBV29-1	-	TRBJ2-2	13	TGCAGCGTTGAGCCAACAGACACCGGGGAGCTGTTTTTT	CSVEPTDTGELFF
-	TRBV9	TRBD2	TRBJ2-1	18	TGTGCCAGCAGCCCTAGAGGGGGACTAGCGGGTGGGGGGAATGAGCAGTTCTTC	CASSPRGGLAGGGNEQFF
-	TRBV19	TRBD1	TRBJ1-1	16	TGTGCCAGTAGTATTGACAGGGGGCGATGGGACACTGAAGCTTTCTTT	CASSIDRGRWDTEAFF
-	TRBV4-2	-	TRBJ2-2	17	TGTGCCAGCAGCCAAGGCACCGGAGGTGATGACACCGGGGAGCTGTTTTTT	CASSQGTGGDDTGELFF
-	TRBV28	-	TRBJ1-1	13	TGTGCCAGCAGTCCTCCGGGACTCAAGGAAGCTTTCTTT	CASSPPGLKEAFF
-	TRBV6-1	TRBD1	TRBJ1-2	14	TGTGCCAGCAGTGAATTGGCAGGGGGCGATGGCTACACCTTC	CASSELAGGDGYTF
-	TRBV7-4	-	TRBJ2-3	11	TGTGCCAGCGTCGGGAAAGATACGCAGTATTTT	CASVGKDTQYF